The rows below give T cell receptor beta chains drawn from one sample of a study. MiXCR was run by TCRdb on the RT-PCR reads, yielding one entry per CDR3 protein. The repertoire has about 680,000 distinct CDR3 sequences, 12% to 15% of them found once; the top ten carry roughly 4%. The specimen sequenced was memory CD4+ T cells from blood. These receptors originate from a female donor in good health, serving as a healthy control. Each CDR3 is given with its conserved first and last residue. The D gene is left open where the match is weak. Only some rows state a clone size, as once, few, many or a class for expanded clones.

>TRBJ2-5|many|TRBV5-1|.
CASSLIDRVGETQYF
TGCGCCAGCAGCTTGATAGATAGGGTGGGAGAGACCCAGTACTTC
>TRBJ2-7|.|TRBV6-6|.
CASSYVGKDYEQYF
TGTGCCAGCAGTTACGTGGGAAAGGACTACGAGCAGTACTTC
>TRBJ2-3|many|TRBV10-3|.
CAISEPGRSSDTQYF
TGTGCCATCAGTGAGCCGGGGAGGAGCTCAGATACGCAGTATTTT
>TRBJ1-2|.|TRBV9|TRBD1
CASTPRGTGTGYTF
TGTGCCAGCACCCCTCGGGGGACAGGGACCGGCTACACCTTC
>TRBJ2-7|.|TRBV5-1|TRBD2
CASSFTSPGTSGGALYEQYF
TGCGCCAGCAGCTTTACGTCTCCCGGGACTAGCGGGGGAGCCCTCTACGAGCAGTACTTC
>TRBJ2-7|.|TRBV11-2|.
CASSLAPVEQYF
TGTGCCAGCAGCTTAGCGCCAGTCGAGCAGTACTTC
>TRBJ1-5|few|TRBV20-1|TRBD1
CSAPPGTGWGGQPQHF
TGCAGTGCTCCCCCGGGGACAGGGTGGGGGGGTCAGCCCCAGCATTTT
>TRBJ2-7|.|TRBV2|.
CASSGGGSLYEQYF
TGTGCCAGCAGTGGAGGGGGGTCCCTCTACGAGCAGTACTTC
>TRBJ1-2|.|TRBV29-1|.
CSVGESAYGYTF
TGCAGCGTTGGTGAGTCCGCCTATGGCTACACCTTC
>TRBJ2-1|many|TRBV4-3|.
CASSQMIDREQFF
TGCGCCAGCAGCCAGATGATCGACCGTGAGCAGTTCTTC
>TRBJ1-2|many|TRBV12-3/TRBV12-4|TRBD1
CASSRGGTEYGYTF
TGTGCCAGCAGCCGAGGGGGGACAGAGTATGGCTACACCTTC
>TRBJ2-7|.|TRBV30|TRBD2
CAWSVGGSVYEQYF
TGTGCCTGGAGTGTAGGCGGGAGTGTCTACGAGCAGTACTTC
>TRBJ1-1|many|TRBV6-2/TRBV6-3|.
CATKQGWTEAFF
TGTGCCACCAAACAGGGTTGGACTGAAGCTTTCTTT
>TRBJ2-7|.|TRBV6-2/TRBV6-3|.
CATRDTASYEQYF
TGTGCCACCCGGGACACCGCCTCCTACGAGCAGTACTTC
>TRBJ1-1|.|TRBV20-1|TRBD1
CSATNRGLNTEAFF
TGCAGTGCTACCAACAGGGGACTGAACACTGAAGCTTTCTTT
>TRBJ2-1|.|TRBV20-1|TRBD2
CSARTSLNEQFF
TGCAGTGCCCGGACTAGCCTCAATGAGCAGTTCTTC
>TRBJ2-3|.|TRBV2|.
CASSESGGTDTQYF
TGTGCCAGCAGTGAAAGTGGTGGCACAGATACGCAGTATTTT
>TRBJ2-7|many|TRBV25-1|.
CASSEASEFEQYF
TGTGCCAGCAGTGAAGCGTCGGAGTTCGAGCAGTACTTC
>TRBJ2-3|.|TRBV5-1|TRBD1
CASGGDRGHTDTQYF
TGCGCCAGCGGGGGAGACAGGGGACACACAGATACGCAGTATTTT
>TRBJ2-1|.|TRBV5-6|.
CASSLSAGFYNEQFF
TGTGCCAGCAGCTTGTCCGCAGGGTTCTACAATGAGCAGTTCTTC
>TRBJ2-5|few|TRBV11-2|.
CASSLAAGAGTAETQYF
TGTGCCAGCAGCTTAGCGGCGGGCGCAGGCACGGCGGAAACCCAGTACTTC
>TRBJ2-6|many|TRBV12-3/TRBV12-4|.
CASSRRVSGANVLTF
TGTGCCAGCAGTCGACGGGTCTCTGGGGCCAACGTCCTGACTTTC
>TRBJ2-1|.|TRBV7-7|.
CASSLYRGSNEQFF
TGTGCCAGCAGCTTATATCGGGGGAGCAATGAGCAGTTCTTC
>TRBJ2-7|many|TRBV5-1|.
CASKKQGLGIYEQYF
TGCGCCAGCAAAAAACAGGGCCTGGGGATATACGAGCAGTACTTC
>TRBJ2-7|few|TRBV28|.
CASSTELGATKVLGICEQYF
TGTGCCAGCAGTACGGAGTTGGGGGCCACTAAAGTTTTGGGGATATGCGAGCAGTACTTC
>TRBJ2-7|.|TRBV9|TRBD2
CASSPSYGLAYYEQYF
TGTGCCAGCAGCCCTTCCTACGGACTAGCTTACTACGAGCAGTACTTC
>TRBJ1-1|.|TRBV12-5|TRBD1
CASGLGDRDTEAFF
TGTGCTAGTGGTTTGGGCGACAGGGACACTGAAGCTTTCTTT
>TRBJ2-7|.|TRBV5-1|.
CASSLAGGKGDLPYEQYF
TGCGCCAGCAGCTTGGCCGGGGGCAAGGGGGACCTCCCCTACGAGCAGTACTTC
>TRBJ2-3|few|TRBV7-8|TRBD2
CASSLRLAGEVDTQYF
TGTGCCAGCAGCTTACGACTAGCGGGAGAGGTAGATACGCAGTATTTT
>TRBJ2-7|.|TRBV4-3|.
CASVGVLSPYEQYF
TGCGCCAGCGTCGGAGTTCTAAGCCCCTACGAGCAGTACTTC
>TRBJ2-7|few|TRBV12-3/TRBV12-4|TRBD2
CASSLTSGSNYEQYF
TGTGCCAGCAGTCTTACTAGCGGGAGTAACTACGAGCAGTACTTC
>TRBJ2-7|.|TRBV7-2|.
CAGSFIGPYEQYF
TGTGCCGGCAGCTTCATTGGGCCCTACGAGCAGTATTTC
>TRBJ2-5|many|TRBV5-1|TRBD2
CASSFASGDQETQYF
TGCGCCAGCAGCTTCGCTAGCGGAGACCAAGAGACCCAGTACTTC
>TRBJ2-7|.|TRBV7-8|.
CASSLEALFSYEQYF
TGTGCCAGCAGCTTAGAGGCTCTCTTCTCCTACGAGCAGTACTTC
>TRBJ2-3|few|TRBV24-1|TRBD1
CATTTGTGNTDTQYF
TGTGCCACCACGACCGGGACAGGGAACACAGATACGCAGTATTTT
>TRBJ1-1|.|TRBV4-1|.
CASSQETPGHRNTKAFF
TGCGCCAGCAGCCAAGAGACACCGGGACATCGGAACACTAAAGCTTTCTTT
>TRBJ2-5|many|TRBV6-6|.
CASRLPYQETQYF
TGTGCCAGCAGGCTGCCATATCAAGAGACCCAGTACTTC
>TRBJ2-5|.|TRBV20-1|.
CSAQSRFLETQYF
TGCAGTGCGCAGAGTCGATTCTTGGAGACCCAGTACTTC
>TRBJ2-3|.|TRBV5-4|.
CASSSRGADTQYF
TGTGCCAGCAGCTCCCGGGGCGCAGATACGCAGTATTTT
>TRBJ1-5|.|TRBV20-1|TRBD1
CSASRFFGVAGGLQPQHF
TGCAGTGCTAGTCGATTCTTCGGGGTGGCAGGGGGCCTCCAGCCCCAGCATTTT
>TRBJ2-2|.|TRBV7-8|TRBD1
CASSSRTGGRAGELFF
TGTGCCAGCAGCTCCCGGACAGGGGGTAGGGCCGGGGAGCTGTTTTTT
>TRBJ1-1|.|TRBV5-1|TRBD1
CASTSTGGFSGTEAFF
TGCGCCAGCACCTCGACAGGGGGTTTTTCTGGCACTGAAGCTTTCTTT
>TRBJ1-2|.|TRBV7-9|.
CASSLSSGSGGYTF
TGTGCCAGCAGCTTAAGTTCCGGGTCGGGTGGCTACACCTTC
>TRBJ1-2|few|TRBV3-1|TRBD1
CASSPMDRVGYGYTF
TGTGCCAGCAGCCCGATGGACAGGGTAGGCTATGGCTACACCTTC
>TRBJ2-5|few|TRBV11-1|.
CASRMDRIQETQYF
TGTGCCAGCAGAATGGACAGAATCCAAGAGACCCAGTACTTC
>TRBJ2-3|few|TRBV20-1|.
CSARDGRDTQYF
TGCAGTGCTAGAGATGGAAGAGATACGCAGTATTTT
>TRBJ1-2|few|TRBV5-6|TRBD1
CASSYRDRGGYTF
TGTGCCAGCAGCTACCGGGACAGAGGTGGCTACACCTTC
>TRBJ1-1|.|TRBV19|.
CASILQGGGTEAFF
TGTGCCAGTATCCTACAGGGAGGCGGGACTGAAGCTTTCTTT
>TRBJ2-1|few|TRBV19|.
CASSPRGGPYNEQFF
TGTGCCAGTAGTCCCCGTGGGGGCCCCTACAATGAGCAGTTCTTC
>TRBJ1-6|many|TRBV7-9|.
CASSNGRDSPLHF
TGTGCCAGCAGCAACGGGAGGGATTCACCCCTCCACTTT
>TRBJ1-5|.|TRBV15|.
CATSRGEAQHF
TGTGCCACCAGCAGAGGGGAGGCCCAGCATTTT
>TRBJ2-1|.|TRBV6-1|.
CASSETSGLNEQFF
TGTGCCAGCAGTGAAACTAGTGGACTCAATGAGCAGTTCTTC
>TRBJ2-5|.|TRBV6-2/TRBV6-3|TRBD2
CASSRLAGVETQYF
TGTGCCAGCAGCCGACTAGCGGGAGTAGAGACCCAGTACTTC
>TRBJ2-7|.|TRBV20-1|TRBD2
CSVLAGGSQGEQYF
TGCAGTGTCCTAGCGGGAGGTTCCCAGGGGGAGCAGTACTTC